The 27 T cell receptor beta chains in this list originate from one sample, sequenced in a study of vaccination effects on CD4 cells after COVID-19. Repertoires were generated with immunoSEQ multiplex PCR, while TCRdb's copy carries only in-frame clones and drops some. Seen here are roughly 20,000 clones, approximately 64% observed once, and the top ten hold roughly 10%. The antigens for these receptors are not known. Antigen-specific CD4+ T cells were expanded with viral peptide pools in the ViraFEST assay before sequencing. Culture lasted about ten days before CD4+ T cell isolation. Negative nucleocapsid antibody tests before and after vaccination confirmed no previous SARS-CoV-2 infection. The source material was CD4+ T cells from PBMCs cultured with HCoV-NL63 spike peptides, sampled before COVID-19 vaccination. The receptors stem from a human donor who received a COVID-19 vaccine.

The rearrangement joins TRBV2 to TRBJ2-7; 9 positions match TRBD1. With V trimmed by 6 bases and J by 3 bases, 6 bases remained unmatched. In germline, CDR1 is SNHLY, CDR2 FYNNEI. This CDR3 comprises 14 residues. In DNA form, the CDR3 reads TGTGCCAGCAGATCCGGGACAGGGATCTACGAGCAGTACTTC. Translating gives CASRSGTGIYEQYF.

Note on this clone: One end of the junction is discordant with germline, which a read error may explain. CDR3 loop: CASSQDSGLGEETQYF. The CDR3 DNA is TGTGCCAGCAGCCAAGATTCAGGACTAGGGGAAGAAACCCAGTACTTC. This chain connects TRBV3-1 (or the pseudogene TRBV3-2) to TRBJ2-5, with 7 bases lining up with TRBD2. There are 16 residues in the CDR3. The germline V gene has CDR1 LGHDT and CDR2 YNNKEL (reference sequence).

The chain joins TRBV7-9 to TRBJ1-1; no definite D call. This CDR3 contains 16 residues. The V end lost 4 bases, the J end lost 5 bases, and 20 bases lay between the germline ends. Germline CDR1 SEHNR, CDR2 FQNEAQ (reference sequence). The CDR3 protein is CASSSWQPNTGTEAFF. The DNA of the CDR3 is TGTGCCAGCAGCTCGTGGCAGCCGAATACGGGGACTGAAGCTTTCTTT.

This chain uses TRBV19 with TRBJ2-1; TRBD2 matches at 8 bases. The CDR3 is 13 amino acids. The V gene's germline CDR1 is LNHDA and CDR2 SQIVND (reference sequence). V lost 5 bases to trimming and J lost 4 bases; unmatched junction nucleotides: 1. This chain's CDR3 is CASSERGYNEQFF. CDR3 DNA sequence: TGTGCCAGTAGTGAGCGGGGGTACAATGAGCAGTTCTTC.

V usage is TRBV12-3 or TRBV12-4 and J usage is TRBJ2-1, with no clear D. V was shortened by 6 bases and J by 12 bases, with 15 bases between the two germline ends. There are 12 residues in the CDR3. The CDR3 DNA is TGTGCCAGCAGCTCCCCACGGGCAGCGCAGTTCTTC. Residues: CASSSPRAAQFF.

V and J are TRBV7-8 and TRBJ1-1; D ambiguous. This CDR3 spans 13 amino acids. V dropped 3 bases and J dropped 2 bases, with 7 bases sitting between them. The germline CDR1 and CDR2 sequences are SGHVS and FQNEAQ. The CDR3 DNA is TGTGCCAGCAGCTTTACGAGAAACACTGAAGCTTTCTTT. Its protein product is CASSFTRNTEAFF.

V usage is TRBV5-4 and J usage is TRBJ2-3, with a possible D match to TRBD1 (6 bases). Trimming cost V 4 bases and J 2 bases, with 11 bases left between them. The CDR3 is 14 residues long. CDR1 is SGHNT, CDR2 YYREEE, per germline (reference sequence). The CDR3, as DNA: TGTGCCAGCAGCACCGGACAGCCCACAGATACGCAGTATTTT. Protein sequence: CASSTGQPTDTQYF.

The J gene is TRBJ1-6, the V gene TRBV6-1; no clear D gene. This CDR3 comprises 13 residues. V shed 3 bases and J shed 6 bases, with 6 bases lying between them. In germline, CDR1 is MNHNS, CDR2 SASEGT. The DNA of the CDR3 is TGTGCCAGCAGTGATGGCCGTAATTCACCCCTCCACTTT. Amino acid sequence: CASSDGRNSPLHF.

This clone was recorded once. The rearrangement links TRBV6-4 to TRBJ1-2, with D hard to call. The CDR3 has 15 residues. V was cut by 8 bases and J by 4 bases, with 20 bases left in between. Germline V gives CDR1 MRHNA, CDR2 SNTAGT. This chain's CDR3 is CASRPEALDSYGYTF. The CDR3 coding sequence is TGTGCCAGCCGGCCCGAGGCCCTGGATAGCTATGGCTACACCTTC.

The chain links TRBV6-5 to TRBJ2-7; TRBD1 might be the D (6 bases). Germline assignment: CDR1 MNHEY and CDR2 SVGAGI. The V end lost 6 bases, the J end lost 9 bases, and 9 bases lay between the germline ends. The CDR3 totals 10 residues. This CDR3 is CASSSTGQYF. The CDR3, as DNA: TGTGCCAGCAGCTCGACAGGGCAGTACTTC.

This chain joins TRBV30 and TRBJ1-3, with no clear D. The CDR3 is 12 amino acids. CDR1 GTSNPN and CDR2 SVGIG come from the germline V gene (reference sequence). With 3 bases removed from V and 1 base from J, the gap between germline ends came to 4 bases. CDR3 protein: CAWRLSGNTIYF. CDR3 nucleotide sequence: TGTGCCTGGAGGCTTTCTGGAAACACCATATATTTT.

V gene TRBV6-1 combines with J gene TRBJ1-6; 7 bases line up with TRBD1. V shed 3 bases, J shed 9 bases, and the junction held 8 bases outside the gene matches. This CDR3 contains 15 residues. The germline V gene has CDR1 MNHNS and CDR2 SASEGT. The CDR3 DNA follows: TGTGCCAGCAGTGAGCTCCGGGACAGAGGTTCACCCCTCCACTTT. It translates to CASSELRDRGSPLHF.

The chain combines TRBV5-1 with TRBJ2-1; TRBD2 is a possible D gene (5 bases). The ends were cut back, 2 bases at V and 13 bases at J, with 13 bases in the middle. The CDR3 is made up of 12 amino acids. CDR1 is SGHRS, CDR2 YFSETQ, per germline. CDR3 DNA sequence: TGCGCCAGCAGCTTAGATAGGCTAGCCCAGTTCTTC. Translated: CASSLDRLAQFF. The whole variable domain, remainder taken from reference TRBV5-1 and TRBJ2-1, is KAGVTQTPRYLIKTRGQQVTLSCSPISGHRSVSWYQQTPGQGLQFLFEYFSETQRNKGNFPGRFSGRQFSNSRSEMNVSTLELGDSALYLCASSLDRLAQFFGPGTRLTVL.

The V call is TRBV13, the J call TRBJ1-2, with a weak D call TRBD1 (6 bases). Looked up from germline, CDR1 is PRHDT and CDR2 is FYEKMQ (reference sequence). Trimming took off 4 bases at V and 8 bases at J, with 11 bases between the two ends. The CDR3 contains 12 residues. CDR3 sequence: CASSSNDRGYTF. The CDR3 DNA follows: TGTGCCAGCAGCTCTAATGACAGGGGCTACACCTTC.

This clone was recorded a few times. J is TRBJ1-2 and V is TRBV30; possible D gene TRBD1, 5 bases. V lost 3 bases and J 2 bases, leaving 13 bases between the germline ends. The CDR3 length is 14 residues. The germline V gene has CDR1 GTSNPN and CDR2 SVGIG (reference sequence). CDR3 in DNA: TGTGCCTGGAGCGACAGAAGGGTAAACTATGGCTACACCTTC. It codes for CAWSDRRVNYGYTF. Full variable domain (rest looked up from reference TRBV30 and TRBJ1-2): SQTIHQWPATLVQPVGSPLSLECTVEGTSNPNLYWYRQAAGRGLQLLFYSVGIGQISSEVPQNLSASRPQDRQFILSSKKLLLSDSGFYLCAWSDRRVNYGYTFGSGTRLTVV.

V gene TRBV10-3 combines with J gene TRBJ1-2; TRBD1 is a possible D gene (5 bases). The length of the CDR3 is 19 residues. V was trimmed by 4 bases and J by 4 bases, leaving 28 bases between them. The germline gives CDR1 ENHRY, CDR2 SYGVKD. The CDR3 DNA reads TGTGCCATCAGTGGGAGCGGCGGGCGGCAGGGAATGCTTGGCTATGGCTACACCTTC. Translated: CAISGSGGRQGMLGYGYTF.

This sequence joins TRBV18 and TRBJ1-4; D is perhaps TRBD1 (6 bases). Germline-derived CDR1 and CDR2 are KGHSH and LQKENI. This CDR3 is 14 amino acids long. V was trimmed by 5 bases and J by 5 bases, leaving 12 bases between them. Here the CDR3 reads CASSLQGANEKLFF. The CDR3 DNA sequence: TGTGCCAGCTCATTACAGGGCGCGAATGAAAAACTGTTTTTT.

This clone was recorded once. The rearrangement uses TRBV19 and TRBJ2-1, with 9 bases fitting TRBD2. The CDR3 runs 13 residues. J was trimmed by 6 bases and V by 9 bases; bases with no gene match: 6. Germline V gene lookup returns CDR1 LNHDA and CDR2 SQIVND (reference sequence). DNA of the CDR3: TGTGCCAGCCAGGGACTAGCCGGCAATGAGCAGTTCTTC. It is translated as CASQGLAGNEQFF.

This clone has just one count. This chain uses TRBV18 with TRBJ2-5, with a weak D call TRBD1 (6 bases). The germline CDR1 and CDR2 sequences are KGHSH and LQKENI. Trimming took 3 bases from V and 5 from J, leaving 10 bases between them. This CDR3 comprises 13 residues. The CDR3 loop is CASSPPGVETQYF. The CDR3 DNA follows: TGTGCCAGCTCACCGCCAGGGGTGGAGACCCAGTACTTC.

A single count supports this clone. J is TRBJ2-5 and V is TRBV7-7; D remains unclear. Trimming pared 5 bases from V and 1 base from J, leaving 8 bases between. Looked up from germline, CDR1 is SSHAT and CDR2 is FNYEAQ (reference sequence). The CDR3 runs 13 residues. The CDR3 DNA reads as TGTGCCAGCAGCCAAATCTCCCAAGAGACCCAGTACTTC. It specifies CASSQISQETQYF.

The sample holds one count of this clone. This chain uses TRBV5-4 with TRBJ2-5; TRBD1 agrees at 7 bases. The CDR3 has 14 amino acids. J gave up 2 bases and V 7 bases, and 8 bases lay outside the gene matches. The germline V gene has CDR1 SGHNT and CDR2 YYREEE (reference sequence). The CDR3 region has the DNA TGTGCCAGCCCGAACCGGGACAGACAAGAGACCCAGTACTTC. Its translation is CASPNRDRQETQYF.

The J gene is TRBJ2-7, the V gene TRBV18; no clear D gene. This CDR3 has 15 amino acids. The V gene's germline CDR1 is KGHSH and CDR2 LQKENI. Trimming took off 1 base at V and 0 bases at J, with 10 bases between the two ends. The CDR3 DNA is TGTGCCAGCTCACCACTCTGGGAAAGCTCCTACGAGCAGTACTTC. Its translation: CASSPLWESSYEQYF.

This clone was counted only a few times. This chain links TRBV6-1 with TRBJ1-6; D is ambiguous. CDR1 and CDR2 (germline): MNHNS, SASEGT. The CDR3 spans 13 residues. Trimming stripped 2 bases from V and 7 bases from J, with 6 bases between. The DNA for the CDR3 is TGTGCCAGCAGTGAAACTTTCAATTCACCCCTCCACTTT. This encodes CASSETFNSPLHF.

The gene calls are TRBV6-4 and TRBJ1-2; tentatively, D is TRBD1 (6 bases). The CDR3 sequence is 12 residues long. Germline-derived CDR1 and CDR2 are MRHNA and SNTAGT. The V and J ends lost 3 bases and 8 bases respectively, with 10 bases between them. CDR3 amino acids: CASSEQGGGYTF. CDR3 DNA sequence: TGTGCCAGCAGTGAACAGGGAGGCGGCTACACCTTC.

The V call is TRBV5-6, the J call TRBJ2-7; D remains ambiguous. Trimming removed 0 bases from V and 2 bases from J, with 3 bases in between. From germline, CDR1 is SGHDT and CDR2 YYEEEE. The CDR3 length is 12 residues. The DNA of the CDR3 is TGTGCCAGCAGCTTGGCAACCTACGAGCAGTACTTC. Residues: CASSLATYEQYF. Full variable domain (remainder filled in from reference TRBV5-6 and TRBJ2-7): DAGVTQSPTHLIKTRGQQVTLRCSPKSGHDTVSWYQQALGQGPQFIFQYYEEEERQRGNFPDRFSGHQFPNYSSELNVNALLLGDSALYLCASSLATYEQYFGPGTRLTVT.

The V and J genes are TRBV6-5 and TRBJ2-7; D remains unclear. V was cut by 5 bases and J by 0 bases, with 11 bases left in between. There are 14 residues in the CDR3. Germline lookup yields CDR1 MNHEY and CDR2 SVGAGI. The CDR3 DNA follows: TGTGCCAGCAGTAGCTTCGACGACTCCTACGAGCAGTACTTC. This codes for CASSSFDDSYEQYF.

The V gene is TRBV7-9, the J gene TRBJ2-1, with TRBD2 matching 10 bases. Germline trimming cut 5 bases from V and 9 bases from J; bases unmatched to any gene: 16. CDR1 is SEHNR, CDR2 FQNEAQ, per germline (reference sequence). The CDR3 totals 17 residues. The CDR3 protein is CASSSQSSSGRHGEQFF. The CDR3 DNA follows: TGTGCCAGCAGCAGCCAAAGTAGTAGCGGGAGGCATGGTGAGCAGTTCTTC.